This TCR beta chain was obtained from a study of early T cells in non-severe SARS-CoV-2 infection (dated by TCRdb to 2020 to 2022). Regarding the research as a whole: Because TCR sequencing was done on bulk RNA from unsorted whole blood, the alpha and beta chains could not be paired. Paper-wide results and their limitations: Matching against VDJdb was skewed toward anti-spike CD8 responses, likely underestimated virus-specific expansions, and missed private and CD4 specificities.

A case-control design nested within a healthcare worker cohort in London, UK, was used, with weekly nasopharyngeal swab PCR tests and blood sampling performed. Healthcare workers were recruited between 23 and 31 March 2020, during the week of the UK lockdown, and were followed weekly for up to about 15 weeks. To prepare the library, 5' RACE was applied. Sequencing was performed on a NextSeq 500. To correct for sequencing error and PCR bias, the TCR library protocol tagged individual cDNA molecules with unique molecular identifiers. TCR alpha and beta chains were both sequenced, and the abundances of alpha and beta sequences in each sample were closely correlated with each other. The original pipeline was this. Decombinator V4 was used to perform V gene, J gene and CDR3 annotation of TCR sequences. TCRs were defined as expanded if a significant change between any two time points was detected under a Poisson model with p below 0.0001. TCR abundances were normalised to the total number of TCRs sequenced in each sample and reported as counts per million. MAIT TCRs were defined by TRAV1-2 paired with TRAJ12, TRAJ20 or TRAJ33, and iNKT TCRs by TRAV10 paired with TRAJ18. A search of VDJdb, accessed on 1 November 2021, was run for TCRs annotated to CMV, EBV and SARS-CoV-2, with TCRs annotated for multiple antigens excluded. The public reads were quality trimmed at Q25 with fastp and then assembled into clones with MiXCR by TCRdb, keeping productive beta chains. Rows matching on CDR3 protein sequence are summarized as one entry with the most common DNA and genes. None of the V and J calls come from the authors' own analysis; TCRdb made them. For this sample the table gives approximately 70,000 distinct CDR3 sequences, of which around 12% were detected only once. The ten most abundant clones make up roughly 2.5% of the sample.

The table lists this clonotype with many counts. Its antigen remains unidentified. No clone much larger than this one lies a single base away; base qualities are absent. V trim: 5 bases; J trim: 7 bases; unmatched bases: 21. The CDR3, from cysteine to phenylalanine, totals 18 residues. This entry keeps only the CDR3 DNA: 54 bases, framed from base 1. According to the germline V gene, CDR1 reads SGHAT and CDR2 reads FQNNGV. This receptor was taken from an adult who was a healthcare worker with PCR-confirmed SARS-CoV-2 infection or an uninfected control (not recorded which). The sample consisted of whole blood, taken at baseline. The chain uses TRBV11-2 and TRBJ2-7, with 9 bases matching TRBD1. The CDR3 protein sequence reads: CASSVFPPRRTGDEEQYF. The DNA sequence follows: TGTGCCAGCAGCGTGTTCCCCCCCCGGAGGACAGGGGATGAGGAGCAGTACTTC.